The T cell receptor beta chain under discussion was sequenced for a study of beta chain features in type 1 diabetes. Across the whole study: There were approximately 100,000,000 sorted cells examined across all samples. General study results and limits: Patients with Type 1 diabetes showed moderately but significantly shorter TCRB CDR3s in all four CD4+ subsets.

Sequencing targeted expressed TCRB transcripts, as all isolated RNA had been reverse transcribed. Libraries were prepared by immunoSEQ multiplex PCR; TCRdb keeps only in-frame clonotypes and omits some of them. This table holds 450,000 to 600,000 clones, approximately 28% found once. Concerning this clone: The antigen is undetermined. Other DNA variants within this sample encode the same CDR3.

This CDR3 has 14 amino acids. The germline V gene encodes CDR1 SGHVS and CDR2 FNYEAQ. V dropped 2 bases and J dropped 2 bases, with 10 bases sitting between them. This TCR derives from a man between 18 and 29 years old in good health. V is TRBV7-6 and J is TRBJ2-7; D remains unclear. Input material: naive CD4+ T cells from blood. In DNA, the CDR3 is TGTGCCAGCAGCTTAAGGACGGCTACCTACGAGCAGTACTTC. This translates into CASSLRTATYEQYF. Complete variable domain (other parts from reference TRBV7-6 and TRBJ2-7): GAGVSQSPRYKVTKRGQDVALRCDPISGHVSLYWYRQALGQGPEFLTYFNYEAQQDKSGLPNDRFSAERPEGSISTLTIQRTEQRDSAMYRCASSLRTATYEQYFGPGTRLTVT.